The T cell receptor beta chain under discussion was sequenced for a study of tumor-infiltrating lymphocytes in localized non-small cell lung cancer (dated by TCRdb to about 2021). With respect to the entire study: The cohort included patients whose samples were collected after neoadjuvant chemotherapy, as well as both smokers and never-smokers and several histologies. From each patient came resected tumor tissue plus uninvolved lung tissue from that same patient, and the uninvolved lung tissue was described as non-adjacent to the tumor. The overall ICON cohort comprised 150 surgical patients with localized non-small cell lung cancer whose tumors were resected. Flow cytometry, multiplex immunofluorescence, RNA-seq, exome sequencing and proteomics were applied to the same patients as TCR sequencing, which was one of several integrated assays. A total of about 59 patients were part of the paired comparison of immunoSEQ T-cell fraction between tumor and uninvolved lung.

The first patient joined ICON in 2016, and enrollment wrapped up when the last patient was enrolled in September 2018. From a subcohort of 70 to 85 patients, fresh tumor and matched uninvolved tissue were collected for in-depth immune analyses, including TCR sequencing. DNA for TCR sequencing was isolated from bulk tissue, and no cell sorting was done. Points the paper makes about the study in general: Assay coverage varied across patients depending on available tissue quantity, so only a subset of the cohort had TCR sequencing. Because different assays used different pieces of the same tissue, intratumor heterogeneity could not be separated from technical variation. TCR-derived T-cell fraction did not differ between the flow cytometry-defined immunotypes IM1 (good prognosis) and IM2 (poor prognosis). No association of tumor T-cell fraction from TCR sequencing with recurrence-free survival was found (p = 0.61). TCRbeta sequencing supported higher T cell infiltration in tumors than in uninvolved lung tissue, consistent with immunofluorescence CD3 counts.

The T-cell fraction in tumor and uninvolved lung tissue was obtained from TCR sequencing using the immunoSEQ assay. The study's own analysis went as follows. In the survival analysis, patients were divided into a high T-cell fraction group (upper tertile) and a low T-cell fraction group (lower two tertiles), and the two groups were compared using a log-rank test. A signed-rank test was used to test paired tumor versus uninvolved lung differences in T-cell fraction. TCRdb mirrors the immuneACCESS table, restricted to in-frame sequences. Some clones are absent from its copies; in checked studies, under half trace to an unresolved V gene, and the reason for the others is unknown. The D gene and trimming were derived from the DNA, and the V and J assignments and clone size from that table. The sample table lists approximately 13,000 clones, around 68% of them with a count of one. The ten largest clones capture about 8.6% of the sample.

Worth noting for this clone: This receptor's antigen is unknown. No per-base quality is available; no much larger clone lies one base away.

Trimming takes 0 bases from V and 5 bases from J, and the germline ends sit 13 bases apart. There are 15 amino acids in the CDR3, from cysteine to phenylalanine inclusive. The sequence is cut down to CDR3 DNA, 45 bases in frame from base 1. Reading the germline V gene gives CDR1 MNHEY and CDR2 SVGAGI. Sequences were obtained from lung tumor tissue. The chain uses TRBV6-5 and TRBJ1-2; the D segment could be TRBD1, given 6 matching bases. This TCR was recovered from a human donor with non-small cell lung cancer. The nucleotide sequence reads as follows: TGTGCCAGCAGTTACTCGGACAGTCTGGGGTATGGCTACACCTTC. This codes for CASSYSDSLGYGYTF.